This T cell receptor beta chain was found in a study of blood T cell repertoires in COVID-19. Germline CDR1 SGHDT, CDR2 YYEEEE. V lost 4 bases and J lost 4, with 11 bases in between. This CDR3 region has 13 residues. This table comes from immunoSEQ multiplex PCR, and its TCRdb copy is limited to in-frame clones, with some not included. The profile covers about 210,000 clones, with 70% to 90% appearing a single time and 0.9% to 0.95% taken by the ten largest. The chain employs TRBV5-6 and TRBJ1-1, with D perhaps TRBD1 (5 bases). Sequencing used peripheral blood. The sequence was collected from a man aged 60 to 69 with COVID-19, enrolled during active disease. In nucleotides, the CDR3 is TGTGCCAGCAGCCTCCCCGGGGGCACTGAAGCTTTCTTT. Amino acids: CASSLPGGTEAFF.